This TCR beta chain appears in the sequencing data of a study of identical twins. The J segment lost 3 bases and the V segment lost 2 bases, leaving 7 bases of the junction unmatched. This CDR3 spans 15 amino acids. Germline V lookup: CDR1 MNHEY, CDR2 SVGEGT. Findings of the study overall: With beta out-of-frame sequences, excess sharing by twins was weaker. Out-of-frame alpha sequences that twins shared showed excess low generation probability.

Each CDR3 protein is one row after TCRdb ran MiXCR on the 5' RACE reads. The sample has hundreds of thousands of distinct CDR3 sequences, more than 6.5% seen once. This clonotype came up many times. Its antigen is as yet unknown. This sample was shared with a second study, whose subject was yellow fever vaccine responses in identical twins.

The sequenced sample was PBMCs. This TCR was sampled from a woman aged 18 to 35 in good health. The chain couples TRBV6-2 or TRBV6-3 to TRBJ2-7; 7 positions match TRBD2. Here the CDR3 reads CASSYPSGGDYEQYF. CDR3 in DNA: TGTGCCAGCAGTTACCCTAGCGGAGGGGACTACGAGCAGTACTTC.